Shown below are 9 T cell receptor beta chains from a single sample sequenced in a study of neurological immune-mediated disorders. Stated time point: technical triplicate 1. In TCRdb, the 5' RACE reads were re-called with MiXCR into one record per CDR3 protein. The sample has 30,000 to 40,000 distinct CDR3 sequences, 8.5% to 14% seen once. Sequencing was performed on PBMCs. The receptors here all came from a man aged 55-75 years with HTLV-1-associated myelopathy (HAM/TSP).

Worth noting for this clonotype: One end of the junction fails to match germline, which may point to a read error. The rearrangement links TRBV20-1 to TRBJ1-4; D uncertain. Germline lookup yields CDR1 DFQATT and CDR2 SNEGSKA (reference sequence). The CDR3 is made up of 12 amino acids. The CDR3 loop is CSSRVYDVKLFF. DNA of the CDR3: TGCAGTTCTAGGGTGTATGATGTAAAACTGTTTTTT.

This clonotype was detected ten times or more. The chain is built from TRBV7-9 and TRBJ1-4; 9 positions match TRBD1. Germline lookup yields CDR1 SEHNR and CDR2 FQNEAQ (reference sequence). This CDR3 is 14 amino acids long. With V trimmed by 5 bases and J by 8 bases, 6 bases remained unmatched. CDR3 residues: CASSIQGAGEKLFF. The CDR3 coding sequence is TGTGCCAGCAGCATACAGGGGGCAGGGGAAAAACTGTTTTTT.

This clonotype came up many times. The gene calls are TRBV24-1 and TRBJ2-1, with TRBD1 identical over 9 bases. The V and J ends lost 5 bases and 8 bases, in that order; junction bases with no gene match: 9. The CDR3 runs to 15 residues. CDR1 is KGHDR, CDR2 SFDVKD, per germline. The CDR3 DNA reads TGTGCCACCAGTGTCCCGGGACAGGGAGGTTATGAGCAGTTCTTC. Protein product: CATSVPGQGGYEQFF.

This clonotype was counted many times. The rearrangement uses TRBV20-1 and TRBJ2-1, with a possible D match to TRBD2 (6 bases). V was clipped by 2 bases and J by 0 bases, with 11 bases between them. CDR3 size: 15 residues. CDR1 and CDR2 from the germline V gene are DFQATT and SNEGSKA (reference sequence). The chain's CDR3 is CSARPPGLSYNEQFF. In DNA, the CDR3 is TGCAGTGCTAGACCCCCGGGACTCTCCTACAATGAGCAGTTCTTC.

This clonotype was seen repeatedly, ten times or more. V is TRBV11-1 and J is TRBJ2-5, with TRBD1 matching 8 bases. Germline trimming cut 5 bases from V and 5 bases from J; bases unmatched to any gene: 7. This CDR3 contains 14 residues. Germline CDR1 is SGHAT and CDR2 is FQDESV (reference sequence). CDR3 protein: CASSPQGAWETQYF. The CDR3 bases are TGTGCCAGCAGCCCTCAGGGGGCATGGGAGACCCAGTACTTC.

In its sample, this clonotype was seen many times. The chain combines TRBV15 with TRBJ2-7; TRBD1 agrees at 7 bases. V lost 0 bases and J lost 3; bases outside the gene matches: 8. The CDR3 is 16 amino acids. Germline CDR1 LNHNV, CDR2 YYDKDF (reference sequence). CDR3 bases: TGTGCCACCAGCAGAGATGAGACAGGGTCCGTCTACGAGCAGTACTTC. Translating gives CATSRDETGSVYEQYF.

Many counts were recorded for this clonotype. The chain couples TRBV5-1 to TRBJ2-7; 9 bases line up with TRBD1. This CDR3 has 15 amino acids. The junction had 3 bases not matched to a gene; V was cut back by 2 bases and J by 0 bases. CDR1 and CDR2 from the germline V gene are SGHRS and YFSETQ. The CDR3 DNA follows: TGCGCCAGCAGCTTCCGGGACAGGGACTCCTACGAGCAGTACTTC. Amino acids: CASSFRDRDSYEQYF.

This clonotype was found many times. This rearrangement joins TRBV20-1 to TRBJ2-3, with 7 positions matching TRBD1. This CDR3 contains 16 residues. The V gene's germline CDR1 is DFQATT and CDR2 SNEGSKA (reference sequence). After removal of 0 bases from V and 5 bases from J, the junction contained 11 bases not matched to a gene. CDR3 nucleotides: TGCAGTGCTAGAGATCTGGCGGCACAGGGGAGAGATACGCAGTATTTT. Protein: CSARDLAAQGRDTQYF.

By its share, this clonotype is large. One end of the junction fails to match germline, which may point to a read error. The rearrangement joins TRBV20-1 to TRBJ2-7; TRBD1 matches at 12 bases. The germline V gene encodes CDR1 DFQATT and CDR2 SNEGSKA (reference sequence). The CDR3 length is 14 residues. The DNA for the CDR3 is TGCAGTTCTAGGGGGGGACAGGGGGCTTACGAGCAGTACTTC. This gives the protein CSSRGGQGAYEQYF.